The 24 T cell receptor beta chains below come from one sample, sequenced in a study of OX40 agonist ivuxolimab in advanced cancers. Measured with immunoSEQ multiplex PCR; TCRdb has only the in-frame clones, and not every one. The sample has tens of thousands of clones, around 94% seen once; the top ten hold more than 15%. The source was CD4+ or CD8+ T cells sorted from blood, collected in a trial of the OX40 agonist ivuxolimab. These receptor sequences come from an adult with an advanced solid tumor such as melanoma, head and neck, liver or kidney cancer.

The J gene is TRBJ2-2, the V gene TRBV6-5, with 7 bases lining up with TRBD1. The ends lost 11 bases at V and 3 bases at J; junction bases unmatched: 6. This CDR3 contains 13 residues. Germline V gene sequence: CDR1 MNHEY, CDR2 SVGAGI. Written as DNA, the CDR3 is TGTGCCGGCCGGGACAGTCACACCGGGGAGCTGTTTTTT. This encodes CAGRDSHTGELFF.

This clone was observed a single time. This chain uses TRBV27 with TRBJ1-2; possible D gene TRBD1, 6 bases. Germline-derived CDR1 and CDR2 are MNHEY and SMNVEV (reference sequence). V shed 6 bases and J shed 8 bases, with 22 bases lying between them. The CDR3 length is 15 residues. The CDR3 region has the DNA TGTGCCAGCAGCCTCACTGGTTGGGGGGCGCAGGGCTACACCTTC. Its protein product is CASSLTGWGAQGYTF.

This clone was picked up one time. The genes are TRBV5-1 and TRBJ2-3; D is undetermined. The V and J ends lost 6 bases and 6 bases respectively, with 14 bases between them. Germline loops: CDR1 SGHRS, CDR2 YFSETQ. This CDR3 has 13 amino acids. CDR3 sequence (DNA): TGCGCCAGCACCCCCGAGTGGGGTGATACGCAGTATTTT. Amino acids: CASTPEWGDTQYF.

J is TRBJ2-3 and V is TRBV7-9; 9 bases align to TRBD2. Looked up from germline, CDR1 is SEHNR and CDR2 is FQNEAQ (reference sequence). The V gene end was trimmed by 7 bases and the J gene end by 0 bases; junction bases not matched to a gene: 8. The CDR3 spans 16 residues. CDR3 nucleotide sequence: TGTGCCAGCATCCTTCTAGCGGGAAATAGCACAGATACGCAGTATTTT. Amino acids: CASILLAGNSTDTQYF.

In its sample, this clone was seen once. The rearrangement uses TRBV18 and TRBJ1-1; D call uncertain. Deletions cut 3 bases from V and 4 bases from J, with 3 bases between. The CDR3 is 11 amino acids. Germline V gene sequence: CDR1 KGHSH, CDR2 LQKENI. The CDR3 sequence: CASSPSTEAFF. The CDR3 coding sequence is TGTGCCAGCTCACCTTCCACTGAAGCTTTCTTT.

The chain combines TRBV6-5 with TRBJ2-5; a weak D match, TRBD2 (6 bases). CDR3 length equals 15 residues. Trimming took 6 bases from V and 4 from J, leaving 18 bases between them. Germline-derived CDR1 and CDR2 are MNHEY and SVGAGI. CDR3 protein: CASSHGLTGGETQYF. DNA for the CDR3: TGTGCCAGCAGCCACGGACTAACTGGTGGAGAGACCCAGTACTTC.

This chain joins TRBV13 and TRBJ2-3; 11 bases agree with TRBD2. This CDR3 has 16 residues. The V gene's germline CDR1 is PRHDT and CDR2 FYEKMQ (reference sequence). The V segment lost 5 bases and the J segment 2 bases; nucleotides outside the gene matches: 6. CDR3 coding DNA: TGTGCCAGCAGCGACCTAGCGGGAGGACCCACAGATACGCAGTATTTT. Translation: CASSDLAGGPTDTQYF.

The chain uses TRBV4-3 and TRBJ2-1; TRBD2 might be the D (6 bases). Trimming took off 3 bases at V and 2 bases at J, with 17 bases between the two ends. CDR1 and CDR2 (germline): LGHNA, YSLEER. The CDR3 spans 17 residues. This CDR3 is CASSHPTSGDPYNEQFF. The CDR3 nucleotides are TGCGCCAGCAGCCACCCTACGTCGGGGGACCCCTACAATGAGCAGTTCTTC.

CDR3 sequence: CASRGANTEAFF. In DNA form, the CDR3 reads TGTGCCAGCAGGGGGGCGAACACTGAAGCTTTCTTT. This chain links TRBV25-1 with TRBJ1-1; possibly TRBD1 for D (6 bases). From germline, CDR1 is MGHDK and CDR2 SYGVNS. The CDR3 has 12 residues. Trimming left V 6 bases short and J 1 base short, with 6 bases between.

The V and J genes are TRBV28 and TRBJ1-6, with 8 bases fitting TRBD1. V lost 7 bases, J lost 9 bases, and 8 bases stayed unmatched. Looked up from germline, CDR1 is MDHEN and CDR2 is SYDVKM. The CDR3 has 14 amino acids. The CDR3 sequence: CASKGDRNSSPLHF. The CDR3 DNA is TGTGCCAGCAAGGGGGACAGGAATAGTTCACCCCTCCACTTT.

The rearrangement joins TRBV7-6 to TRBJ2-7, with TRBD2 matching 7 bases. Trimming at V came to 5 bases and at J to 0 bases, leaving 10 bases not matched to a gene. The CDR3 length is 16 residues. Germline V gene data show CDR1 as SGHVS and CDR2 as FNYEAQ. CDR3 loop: CASSNPGGVGSYEQYF. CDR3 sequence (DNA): TGTGCCAGCAGCAATCCTGGGGGGGTAGGCTCCTACGAGCAGTACTTC.

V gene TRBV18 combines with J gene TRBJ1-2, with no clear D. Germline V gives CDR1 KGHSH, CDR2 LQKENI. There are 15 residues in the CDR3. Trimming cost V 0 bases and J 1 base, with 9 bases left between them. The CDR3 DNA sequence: TGTGCCAGCTCACCACCGAATGACGGTAACTATGGCTACACCTTC. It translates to CASSPPNDGNYGYTF. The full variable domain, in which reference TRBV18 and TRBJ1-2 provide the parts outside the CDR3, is NAGVMQNPRHLVRRRGQEARLRCSPMKGHSHVYWYRQLPEEGLKFMVYLQKENIIDESGMPKERFSAEFPKEGPSILRIQQVVRGDSAAYFCASSPPNDGNYGYTFGSGTRLTVV.

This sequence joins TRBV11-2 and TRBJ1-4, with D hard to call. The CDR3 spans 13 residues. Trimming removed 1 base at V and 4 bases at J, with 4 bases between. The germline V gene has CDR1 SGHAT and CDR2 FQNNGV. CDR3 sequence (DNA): TGTGCCAGCAGCTTAGCCGTTAATGAAAAACTGTTTTTT. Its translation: CASSLAVNEKLFF.

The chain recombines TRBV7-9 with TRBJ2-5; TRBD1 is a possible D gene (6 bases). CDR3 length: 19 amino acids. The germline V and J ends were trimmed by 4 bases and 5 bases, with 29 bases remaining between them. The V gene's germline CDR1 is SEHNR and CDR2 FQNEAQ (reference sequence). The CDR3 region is CASSSIGSPSRGKRETQYF. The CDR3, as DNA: TGTGCCAGCAGCTCGATAGGAAGCCCTTCAAGGGGGAAACGGGAGACCCAGTACTTC.

CDR3 amino acids: CASSWTGLAYEQYF. The CDR3 DNA reads TGTGCCAGCAGTTGGACAGGGCTGGCCTACGAGCAGTACTTC. The rearrangement joins TRBV27 to TRBJ2-7, with 8 bases matching TRBD1. Unmatched junction bases numbered 4, after V lost 4 bases and J lost 2 bases. CDR1 and CDR2 from the germline V gene are MNHEY and SMNVEV (reference sequence). The CDR3 consists of 14 residues.

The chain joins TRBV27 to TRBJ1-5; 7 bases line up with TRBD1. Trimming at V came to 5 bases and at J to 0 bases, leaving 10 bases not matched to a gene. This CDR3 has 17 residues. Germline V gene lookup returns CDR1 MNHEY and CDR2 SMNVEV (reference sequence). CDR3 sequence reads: CASSPGDREFSNQPQHF. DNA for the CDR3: TGTGCCAGCAGTCCCGGGGACAGAGAATTTAGCAATCAGCCCCAGCATTTT.

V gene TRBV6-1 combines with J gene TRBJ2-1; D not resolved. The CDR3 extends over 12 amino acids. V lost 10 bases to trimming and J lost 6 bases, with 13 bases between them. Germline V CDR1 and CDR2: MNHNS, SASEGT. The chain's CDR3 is CAITRVVNEQFF. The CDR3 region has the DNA TGTGCCATCACACGGGTGGTCAATGAGCAGTTCTTC.

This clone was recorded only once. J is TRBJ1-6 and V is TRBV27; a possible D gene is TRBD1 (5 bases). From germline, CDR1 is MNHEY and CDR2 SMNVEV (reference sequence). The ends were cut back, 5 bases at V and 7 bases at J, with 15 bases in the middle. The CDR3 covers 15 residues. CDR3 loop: CASSHRDYVNSPLHF. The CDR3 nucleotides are TGTGCCAGCAGTCACCGGGACTATGTAAATTCACCCCTCCACTTT.

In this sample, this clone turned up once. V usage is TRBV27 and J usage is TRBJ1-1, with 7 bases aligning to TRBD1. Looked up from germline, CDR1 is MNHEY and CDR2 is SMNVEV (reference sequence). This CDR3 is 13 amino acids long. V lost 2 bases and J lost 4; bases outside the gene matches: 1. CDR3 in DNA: TGTGCCAGCAGTTTAAGGGGGCCCACTGAAGCTTTCTTT. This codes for CASSLRGPTEAFF.

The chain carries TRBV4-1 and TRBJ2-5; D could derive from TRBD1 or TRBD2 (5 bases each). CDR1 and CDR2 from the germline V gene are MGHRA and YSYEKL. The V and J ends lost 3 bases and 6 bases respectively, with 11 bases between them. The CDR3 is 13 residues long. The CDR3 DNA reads TGCGCCAGCAGCCAGTCCCGGGGACAGACCCAGTACTTC. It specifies CASSQSRGQTQYF.

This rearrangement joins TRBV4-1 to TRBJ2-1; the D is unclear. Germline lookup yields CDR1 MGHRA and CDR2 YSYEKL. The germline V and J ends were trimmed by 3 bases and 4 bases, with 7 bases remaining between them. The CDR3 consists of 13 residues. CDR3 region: CASSQAQYNEQFF. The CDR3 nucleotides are TGCGCCAGCAGCCAGGCCCAATACAATGAGCAGTTCTTC.

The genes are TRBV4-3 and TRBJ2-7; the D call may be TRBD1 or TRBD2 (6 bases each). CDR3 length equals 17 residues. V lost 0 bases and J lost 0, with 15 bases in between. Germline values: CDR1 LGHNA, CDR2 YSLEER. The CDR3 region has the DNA TGCGCCAGCAGCCAAGAAGGGGGGACGGTAAGCTCCTACGAGCAGTACTTC. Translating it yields CASSQEGGTVSSYEQYF.

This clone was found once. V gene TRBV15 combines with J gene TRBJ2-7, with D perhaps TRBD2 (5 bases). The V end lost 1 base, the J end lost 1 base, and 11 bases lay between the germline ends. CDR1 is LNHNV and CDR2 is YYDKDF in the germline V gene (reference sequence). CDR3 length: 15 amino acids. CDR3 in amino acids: CATSRVSGESYEQYF. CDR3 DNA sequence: TGTGCCACCAGCAGAGTCTCCGGGGAGTCCTACGAGCAGTACTTC.

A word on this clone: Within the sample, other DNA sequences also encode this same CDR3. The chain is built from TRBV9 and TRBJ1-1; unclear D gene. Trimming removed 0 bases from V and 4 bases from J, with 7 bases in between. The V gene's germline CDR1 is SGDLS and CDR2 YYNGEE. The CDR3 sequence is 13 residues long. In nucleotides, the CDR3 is TGTGCCAGCAGCGTAGGTTCCGGCACTGAAGCTTTCTTT. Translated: CASSVGSGTEAFF. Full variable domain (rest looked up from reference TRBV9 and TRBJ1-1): DSGVTQTPKHLITATGQRVTLRCSPRSGDLSVYWYQQSLDQGLQFLIQYYNGEERAKGNILERFSAQQFPDLHSELNLSSLELGDSALYFCASSVGSGTEAFFGQGTRLTVV.